Here is one TCR beta chain with its context. One end of the junction fails to match germline, which may point to a read error. This CDR3 is 13 amino acids long. Germline V gene sequence: CDR1 SGHKS, CDR2 YYEKEE (reference sequence). This sample is part of a study of cytomegalovirus exposure and HLA in healthy donors. The primer mix had 60 Vbeta and 13 Jbeta primers. Generated by immunoSEQ multiplex PCR, the TCRdb table keeps only in-frame clones and is missing some. The data contain approximately 70,000 clones, roughly 74% of them singletons. The chain recombines TRBV5-5 with TRBJ1-3; D is unresolved. Sequenced sample: PBMCs. This receptor was taken from a woman in her fifties or sixties in good health and CMV-seropositive. The CDR3 here is CASSLWAGNTVYF. In nucleotides, the CDR3 is TGTGCCAGCAGCTTGTGGGCTGGAAACACCGTATATTTT.